This TCR beta chain was recorded in a study of T cell clusters in autoimmune cytopenias. Whole-study context: A median of roughly 50,000 TRB reads per sample yielded a median approximately 2,300 distinct clonotypes. Study conclusions and caveats: The T cell clusters came from computational analysis alone and lack functional validation. Primary autoimmune cytopenia patients appeared to lack physiological T cell clusters present in healthy donors. Active autoimmune hepatitis patients had approximately 3-fold fewer exclusive TRB clusters than healthy donors.

The CDR3 spans 14 residues. Germline CDR1 and CDR2: SQVTM and ANQGSEA. This clonotype counts as large by frequency. What it binds is not known. Each sample's input was roughly 270 ng genomic DNA, approximately 37,500 genome equivalents. TRB was amplified by touch-down multiplex PCR, primer pools A and B combined. From its re-call of the multiplex PCR reads, TCRdb lists each CDR3 protein once, without DNA. The sample yields more than 2,000 distinct CDR3 sequences, of which the top ten take up around 6%. Sample: peripheral blood. This TCR was recovered from a human donor with an autoimmune cytopenia or autoimmune hepatitis (not recorded which). The chain combines TRBV29-1 with TRBJ1-2. The CDR3 is CSVERTVPNYGYTF.